This T cell receptor (beta chain) comes out of a study of T-cell memory formation after mild COVID-19. General study results and limits: Clones that got smaller from day 15 to 85 had even CD4/CD8, while clones growing later tipped toward CD4+.

A single record per CDR3 protein comes from TCRdb applying MiXCR to the 5' RACE reads. The sample lists a few hundred thousand distinct CDR3 sequences, about 17% occurring once. Germline V gene sequence: CDR1 MNHEY, CDR2 SVGEGT. The CDR3 sequence is 12 residues long. Trimming cost V 2 bases and J 8 bases, with 8 bases left between them. Worth noting for this clonotype: Its specificity is not known.

The chain has TRBV6-2 or TRBV6-3 and TRBJ2-3; D uncertain. The sequencing input was PBMCs or a T cell subset sorted from them (not recorded which). The source of this sequence is a man aged 18 to 30 who had mild COVID-19 (a few samples of this study predate the infection). Cell type and time point are not known. The CDR3 region has the DNA TGTGCCAGCAGTTACGGGCCGGGTACGCAGTATTTT. It is translated as CASSYGPGTQYF.